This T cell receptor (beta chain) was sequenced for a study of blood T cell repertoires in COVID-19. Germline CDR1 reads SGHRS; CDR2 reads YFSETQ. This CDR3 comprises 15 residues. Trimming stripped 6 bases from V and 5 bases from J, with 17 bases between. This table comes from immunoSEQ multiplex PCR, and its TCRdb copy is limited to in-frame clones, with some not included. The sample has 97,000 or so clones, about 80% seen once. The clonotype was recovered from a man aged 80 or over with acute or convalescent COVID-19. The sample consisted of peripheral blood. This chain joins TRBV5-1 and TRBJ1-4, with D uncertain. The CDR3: CASTPGRGLNEKLFF. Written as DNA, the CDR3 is TGCGCCAGCACCCCTGGCCGGGGTTTGAATGAAAAACTGTTTTTT. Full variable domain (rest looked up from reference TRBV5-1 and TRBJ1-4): KAGVTQTPRYLIKTRGQQVTLSCSPISGHRSVSWYQQTPGQGLQFLFEYFSETQRNKGNFPGRFSGRQFSNSRSEMNVSTLELGDSALYLCASTPGRGLNEKLFFGSGTQLSVL.